The next 6 T cell receptor beta chains were all read from a single sample in a study of regulatory T cells in long-lasting Graves disease (dated by TCRdb to about 2021). The time point label on this specimen signifies: newly diagnosed GD, antithyroid drugs for less than 3 months. For both TCR sequencing and RNA sequencing, RNA was extracted from PBMCs in TRIzol. The library was made by multiplex PCR. Sequencing was performed on an Illumina HiSeq 4000. To build TCR beta libraries, CDR3 regions were amplified by Arm-PCR using iRepertoire HTBI primers. TCRdb ran its own pipeline on the public reads, namely fastp trimming at Q25 and MiXCR clone calling, and kept in-frame beta chains. Here each entry gathers all rows of one CDR3 protein and keeps the most common genes and DNA. The sample records about 400,000 distinct CDR3 sequences, around 15% of which are singletons. 20% to 25% of the sample lies in the top ten.

Another study also made use of these data, one on T cells in Graves' hyperthyroidism and ophthalmopathy.

This sample comprised peripheral blood mononuclear cells (PBMCs), obtained at new diagnosis, from a patient treated with antithyroid drugs. The receptors derive from a woman aged 18-35 years with Graves disease. Donor details come from another sample of the same person, matched by shared clones.

The table lists this clonotype with many counts. The chain uses TRBV3-1 and TRBJ1-1, with D uncertain. The CDR3 is 13 amino acids. Trimming took off 1 base at V and 0 bases at J, with 3 bases between the two ends. Germline CDR1 and CDR2: LGHDT and YNNKEL (reference sequence). The CDR3 protein is CASSQVMNTEAFF. CDR3 DNA sequence: TGTGCCAGCAGCCAAGTGATGAACACTGAAGCTTTCTTT.

The chain combines TRBV27 with TRBJ1-4; 9 bases agree with TRBD1. CDR1 is MNHEY and CDR2 is SMNVEV in the germline V gene (reference sequence). The V gene end was trimmed by 2 bases and the J gene end by 4 bases; junction bases not matched to a gene: 11. The CDR3 contains 18 residues. The CDR3 protein is CASSLLGTGINYNEKLFF. In DNA, the CDR3 is TGTGCCAGCAGTTTACTCGGGACAGGGATCAACTATAATGAAAAACTGTTTTTT. Complete variable domain (other parts from reference TRBV27 and TRBJ1-4): EAQVTQNPRYLITVTGKKLTVTCSQNMNHEYMSWYRQDPGLGLRQIYYSMNVEVTDKGDVPEGYKVSRKEKRNFPLILESPSPNQTSLYFCASSLLGTGINYNEKLFFGSGTQLSVL.

This clonotype was detected many times. The V call is TRBV20-1, the J call TRBJ2-2, with a possible D match to TRBD1 (6 bases). This CDR3 has 14 amino acids. The V gene's germline CDR1 is DFQATT and CDR2 SNEGSKA (reference sequence). Trimming shortened V by 3 bases and J by 7 bases, and 15 bases separated the two germline ends. CDR3 bases: TGCAGTGCTAGCTCCGGGACATTTCTCGGGGAGCTGTTTTTT. Its protein is CSASSGTFLGELFF.

In the case of this clonotype: At one boundary the junction diverges from the germline segment, which might be a read error. The chain links TRBV13 to TRBJ2-3; 10 nucleotides agree with TRBD1. Germline values: CDR1 PRHDT, CDR2 FYEKMQ (reference sequence). This CDR3 contains 15 residues. The chain's CDR3 is CASSPRQGAGDMQYF. CDR3 DNA sequence: TGTGCCAGCAGCCCTCGACAGGGGGCAGGAGATATGCAGTATTTT. Combining the CDR3 with reference TRBV13 and TRBJ2-3 gives the whole variable domain AAGVIQSPRHLIKEKRETATLKCYPIPRHDTVYWYQQGPGQDPQFLISFYEKMQSDKGSIPDRFSAQQFSDYHSELNMSSLELGDSALYFCASSPRQGAGDMQYFGPGTRLTVL.

This clonotype was counted many times. V gene TRBV5-1 combines with J gene TRBJ2-7, with D possibly called TRBD1 or TRBD2 (5 bases each). This CDR3 has 14 amino acids. V lost 4 bases and J 3 bases, leaving 14 bases between the germline ends. The germline V gene has CDR1 SGHRS and CDR2 YFSETQ. The CDR3 reads CASSRDQGFYEQYF. The CDR3 DNA reads as TGCGCCAGCAGCCGGGACCAGGGCTTCTACGAGCAGTACTTC.

The chain couples TRBV6-2 or TRBV6-3 to TRBJ2-1; 10 nucleotides align to TRBD2. The CDR3 spans 14 residues. In germline, CDR1 is MNHEY, CDR2 SVGEGT. The V and J ends lost 9 bases and 7 bases, in that order; junction bases with no gene match: 9. DNA of the CDR3: TGTGCCAGTTCGGGACTAGCGATTTCAAATGAGCAGTTCTTC. The encoded protein is CASSGLAISNEQFF.